The 16 T cell receptor beta chains reported below all come from one sample, sequenced in a study of T cell repertoires in cytomegalovirus infection. Their recognized antigens are unknown. In TCRdb, the reads were re-called with MiXCR into one record per CDR3 protein. Here the sample spans some 130,000 distinct CDR3 sequences, roughly 32% being singletons. The sample was CD8+ T cells from cultured PBMCs, taken from culture after CMV antigen stimulation. These receptors came from a human donor in good health (CMV status not recorded). Some clones in this sample may be carry-over from other donors' samples.

The V gene is TRBV7-4, the J gene TRBJ2-3; TRBD2 aligns across 9 bases. The junction had 2 bases not matched to a gene; V was cut back by 0 bases and J by 1 base. CDR1 SGHVT and CDR2 SQSDAQ come from the germline V gene. This CDR3 has 16 amino acids. The CDR3 sequence: CASSLAPSGGTDTQYF. CDR3 DNA sequence: TGTGCCAGCAGCTTAGCCCCTAGCGGGGGCACAGATACGCAGTATTTT.

This chain joins TRBV27 and TRBJ1-5, with a weak D call TRBD1 (5 bases). Germline loops: CDR1 MNHEY, CDR2 SMNVEV (reference sequence). This CDR3 is 15 amino acids long. V was clipped by 4 bases and J by 7 bases, with 17 bases between them. The CDR3 region has the DNA TGTGCCAGCAGTTCCTCCGGGACGCTTGAGCAGCCCCAGCATTTT. Translation: CASSSSGTLEQPQHF.

The chain uses TRBV20-1 and TRBJ2-2, with 8 bases fitting TRBD2. CDR1 is DFQATT and CDR2 is SNEGSKA in the germline V gene (reference sequence). The CDR3 extends over 16 amino acids. After removal of 0 bases from V and 3 bases from J, the junction contained 6 bases not matched to a gene. CDR3 sequence: CSARDREREYTGELFF. The CDR3 region has the DNA TGCAGTGCTAGAGATCGGGAGCGGGAGTACACCGGGGAGCTGTTTTTT.

V gene TRBV27 combines with J gene TRBJ2-6, with D perhaps matching TRBD1 (5 bases). The ends were cut back, 6 bases at V and 2 bases at J, with 11 bases in the middle. The germline V gene has CDR1 MNHEY and CDR2 SMNVEV (reference sequence). CDR3 length: 15 amino acids. The CDR3 DNA sequence: TGTGCCAGCAGCAGGGATATGCCTGGGGCCAACGTCCTGACTTTC. This codes for CASSRDMPGANVLTF.

This clonotype was seen at least ten times. The genes are TRBV27 and TRBJ2-7; D is ambiguous. Trimming took off 0 bases at V and 5 bases at J, with 8 bases between the two ends. This CDR3 comprises 13 residues. The germline CDR1 and CDR2 sequences are MNHEY and SMNVEV (reference sequence). CDR3 region: CASSLSKGDEQYF. The CDR3 DNA follows: TGTGCCAGCAGTTTATCGAAGGGCGACGAGCAGTACTTC.

This clonotype was observed a few times. No DNA is shown, since the ends of the CDR3 on it are uncertain; the CDR3 is the one TCRdb lists. This chain uses TRBV27 with TRBJ2-5; TRBD1, the table's D call, lacks a check against the DNA. Germline values: CDR1 MNHEY, CDR2 SMNVEV (reference sequence). From its first to its last residue, the CDR3 has 15 amino acids. The CDR3 spells CASSSSNREVETQYF.

The CDR3 nucleotides are TGTGCCAGCAGCCTCGGGACAGGGGGCTGGATCAGCACAGATACGCAGTATTTT. This codes for CASSLGTGGWISTDTQYF. V gene TRBV6-1 combines with J gene TRBJ2-3, with 12 bases matching TRBD1. CDR1 is MNHNS, CDR2 SASEGT, per germline. V trimming: 6 bases; J trimming: 0 bases; junction bases outside the gene matches: 10. The length of the CDR3 is 18 residues.

The table lists this clonotype with many counts. The V call is TRBV29-1, the J call TRBJ2-7; D might be TRBD1 or TRBD2, each matching 5 bases. The germline V and J ends were trimmed by 1 base and 6 bases, with 7 bases remaining between them. Germline-derived CDR1 and CDR2 are SQVTM and ANQGSEA. This CDR3 has 11 residues. CDR3 loop: CSVEAGREQYF. DNA of the CDR3: TGCAGCGTTGAAGCGGGACGCGAGCAGTACTTC.

This clonotype was picked up many times. The V and J genes are TRBV7-2 and TRBJ2-4; 8 bases map to TRBD2. Losses at the gene ends were 2 bases for V and 7 bases for J; bases not matched to a gene: 4. Germline V lookup: CDR1 SGHTA, CDR2 FQGNSA. This CDR3 spans 14 amino acids. CDR3 amino acids: CASSLQGLDNIQYF. DNA for the CDR3: TGTGCCAGCAGCTTACAGGGACTAGATAACATTCAGTACTTC.

This clonotype was counted only a few times. The chain carries TRBV20-1 and TRBJ2-1, with 8 positions matching TRBD1. The germline CDR1 and CDR2 sequences are DFQATT and SNEGSKA (reference sequence). V was pared by 3 bases and J by 3 bases, with 16 bases of the junction left unmatched. The CDR3 spans 18 residues. The DNA for the CDR3 is TGCAGTGCTAGCCCAGGGGGCGCTTACTACTACTACTACAATGAGCAGTTCTTC. Translating gives CSASPGGAYYYYYNEQFF.

The V and J genes are TRBV6-5 and TRBJ2-7; 13 bases align to TRBD2. The CDR3 loop spans 15 amino acids. Germline V CDR1 and CDR2: MNHEY, SVGAGI. V was pared by 10 bases and J by 3 bases, with 9 bases of the junction left unmatched. The CDR3 loop reads CANITGLAGNYEQYF. The CDR3 region has the DNA TGTGCCAATATCACGGGACTAGCGGGGAACTACGAGCAGTACTTC.

This clonotype appeared many times. The CDR3 spells CASSTQGAIYEQYF. CDR3 coding DNA: TGTGCCAGCAGCACACAGGGGGCTATCTACGAGCAGTACTTC. The chain employs TRBV7-8 and TRBJ2-7; 9 positions agree with TRBD1. The J segment lost 3 bases and the V segment lost 5 bases, leaving 5 bases of the junction unmatched. Per germline, CDR1 SGHVS and CDR2 FQNEAQ. The CDR3 has 14 residues.

The sample holds a few counts of this clonotype. V is TRBV28 and J is TRBJ2-5, with unresolved D. Per germline, CDR1 MDHEN and CDR2 SYDVKM. CDR3 length: 15 amino acids. Trimming took 3 bases from V and 0 from J, leaving 11 bases between them. The CDR3 DNA sequence: TGTGCCAGCAGTTTTTCCCCAGAGCACCAAGAGACCCAGTACTTC. This translates into CASSFSPEHQETQYF.

V and J are TRBV7-2 and TRBJ2-3, with D unclear. From germline, CDR1 is SGHTA and CDR2 FQGNSA. V dropped 0 bases and J dropped 0 bases, with 4 bases sitting between them. CDR3 length: 14 residues. The CDR3, as DNA: TGTGCCAGCAGCTTAGCGACTAGCACAGATACGCAGTATTTT. This sequence encodes CASSLATSTDTQYF.

This clonotype showed up many times. The chain uses TRBV20-1 and TRBJ2-3; 8 bases agree with TRBD2. Germline V gene lookup returns CDR1 DFQATT and CDR2 SNEGSKA (reference sequence). V was clipped by 6 bases and J by 2 bases; unmatched bases: 4. This CDR3 comprises 13 residues. The DNA of the CDR3 is TGCAGTGCCCGGGGGGGATCCACAGATACGCAGTATTTT. Its translation: CSARGGSTDTQYF.

This clonotype was picked up a small number of times. The rearrangement links TRBV15 to TRBJ1-6; tentative D call: TRBD1 (5 bases). The ends were cut back, 4 bases at V and 6 bases at J, with 10 bases in the middle. Germline CDR1 reads LNHNV; CDR2 reads YYDKDF (reference sequence). The length of the CDR3 is 14 residues. The CDR3 DNA is TGTGCCACCAGCATACATGGGACTAATTCACCCCTCCACTTT. Translated: CATSIHGTNSPLHF.